This T cell receptor beta chain originates from a study of blood T cell repertoires in COVID-19. Only one count was recorded for this clone. The method was immunoSEQ multiplex PCR; TCRdb's version includes in-frame clones alone and lacks a portion of them. Counted here are about 370,000 clones, around 89% occurring once; the ten biggest clones make up 1%. The sample taken for sequencing was PBMCs or T cells enriched from blood (not recorded which). The clonotype was recovered from a young man who had recovered from COVID-19.

The DNA of the CDR3 is TGTGCCAGCAGCCAGGGACTAGCGGGAGGGCCAGATAATGAGCAGTTCTTC. Translation gives CASSQGLAGGPDNEQFF. This chain joins TRBV5-6 and TRBJ2-1; 16 nucleotides agree with TRBD2. CDR3 length: 17 amino acids. CDR1 and CDR2 from the germline V gene are SGHDT and YYEEEE. V was clipped by 4 bases and J by 7 bases; unmatched bases: 8.